These 27 T cell receptor beta chains came from one sample sequenced in a study of blood T cell repertoires in COVID-19 (dated by TCRdb to about 2020). Libraries were built with the immunoSEQ multiplex PCR assay. TCRdb's version of the immuneACCESS table is confined to in-frame rearrangements and falls short of the full clone set. An unresolved V gene accounts for under half of the shortfall where checked; the remainder is of unknown origin. The sample records 400,000 to 450,000 clones, roughly 90% of which are singletons. The ten largest account for roughly 1.4% of the sample. Source material: peripheral blood. The receptors here all came from a woman aged 30 to 39 with active or convalescent COVID-19.

This chain joins TRBV6-1 and TRBJ2-1; 9 nucleotides match TRBD2. Germline CDR1 is MNHNS and CDR2 is SASEGT. The CDR3 length is 16 residues. V dropped 2 bases and J dropped 4; count of bases not matched to a gene: 6. In nucleotides, the CDR3 is TGTGCCAGCAGTGAAATTCAGCGGGAGGTTTACAATGAGCAGTTCTTC. Its protein product is CASSEIQREVYNEQFF.

This chain connects TRBV5-1 to TRBJ2-6; D is undetermined. V shed 0 bases and J shed 1 base, with 11 bases lying between them. The CDR3 sequence is 17 residues long. CDR1 SGHRS and CDR2 YFSETQ come from the germline V gene. CDR3 in DNA: TGCGCCAGCAGCTTGGTATCGATCGGGTCTGGGGCCAACGTCCTGACTTTC. Translated: CASSLVSIGSGANVLTF.

The genes are TRBV7-9 and TRBJ2-7; 8 bases line up with TRBD2. J was trimmed by 2 bases and V by 5 bases; bases with no gene match: 5. Looked up from germline, CDR1 is SEHNR and CDR2 is FQNEAQ (reference sequence). The CDR3 length is 14 residues. The CDR3 region is CASSRLAGTYEQYF. As DNA, the CDR3 is TGTGCCAGCAGCCGTCTAGCGGGTACCTACGAGCAGTACTTC.

The chain couples TRBV14 to TRBJ2-5, with a tentative D call TRBD2 (6 bases). The V end was cut by 5 bases, the J end by 6 bases, with 13 bases between. This CDR3 is 13 amino acids long. Germline loops: CDR1 SGHDN, CDR2 FVKESK. The CDR3 DNA sequence: TGTGCCAGCAGCTTCTCCGGAGGGAAGACCCAGTACTTC. Translated: CASSFSGGKTQYF.

The gene calls are TRBV5-4 and TRBJ1-1, with 7 bases identical to TRBD1. This CDR3 has 15 amino acids. Germline loops: CDR1 SGHNT, CDR2 YYREEE (reference sequence). Unmatched junction bases numbered 7, after V lost 4 bases and J lost 1 base. CDR3 sequence (DNA): TGTGCCAGCAGCCTACCGACAGGGTCGAACACTGAAGCTTTCTTT. Translation: CASSLPTGSNTEAFF.

The V call is TRBV3-1 (or the pseudogene TRBV3-2), the J call TRBJ2-7, with D maybe TRBD2 (6 bases). CDR3 length: 17 amino acids. CDR1 LGHDT and CDR2 YNNKEL come from the germline V gene (reference sequence). Trimming took 4 bases from V and 1 from J, leaving 20 bases between them. CDR3 nucleotide sequence: TGTGCCAGCAGCCGGAGCCGGGGTTTGGGGGGATCCTACGAGCAGTACTTC. It yields the protein CASSRSRGLGGSYEQYF.

The CDR3 DNA follows: TGTGCCATCAGTGAGTTTGGCGGTTACAATGAGCAGTTCTTC. It translates to CAISEFGGYNEQFF. The V gene is TRBV10-3, the J gene TRBJ2-1; D not resolved. The CDR3 is made up of 14 amino acids. Deletions cut 1 base from V and 4 bases from J, with 8 bases between. From germline, CDR1 is ENHRY and CDR2 SYGVKD.

The rearrangement links TRBV18 to TRBJ1-3; 8 bases agree with TRBD1. CDR3 length: 16 amino acids. Trimming cost V 6 bases and J 1 base; bases outside gene matches: 8. Germline-derived CDR1 and CDR2 are KGHSH and LQKENI. This CDR3 is CASSSGTGPSGNTIYF. The DNA of the CDR3 is TGTGCCAGCTCCTCCGGGACAGGTCCTTCTGGAAACACCATATATTTT.

The chain joins TRBV6-6 to TRBJ2-7, with D possibly TRBD1 on 6 matching bases. The CDR3 sequence is 12 residues long. V was shortened by 7 bases and J by 10 bases, with 17 bases between the two germline ends. The germline V gene encodes CDR1 MNHNY and CDR2 SVGAGI (reference sequence). CDR3 protein: CASTEGVEAQYF. As DNA, the CDR3 is TGTGCCAGCACTGAGGGGGTGGAAGCTCAGTACTTC.

The genes are TRBV15 and TRBJ1-3; the D is unclear. CDR1 and CDR2 from the germline V gene are LNHNV and YYDKDF (reference sequence). With 0 bases removed from V and 2 bases from J, the gap between germline ends came to 8 bases. The CDR3 extends over 15 amino acids. The CDR3 nucleotides are TGTGCCACCAGCAGAGATGTGGCAGCTGGAAACACCATATATTTT. As protein: CATSRDVAAGNTIYF.

This clone is a singleton in its sample. The chain couples TRBV5-1 to TRBJ1-1; D is unclear. The V end lost 2 bases, the J end lost 3 bases, and 8 bases lay between the germline ends. The CDR3 is 13 residues long. Germline CDR1 reads SGHRS; CDR2 reads YFSETQ. The DNA for the CDR3 is TGCGCCAGCAGCTTTCCCCCGGACACTGAAGCTTTCTTT. Translation gives CASSFPPDTEAFF. Based on the CDR3 plus reference TRBV5-1 and TRBJ1-1, the full variable domain is KAGVTQTPRYLIKTRGQQVTLSCSPISGHRSVSWYQQTPGQGLQFLFEYFSETQRNKGNFPGRFSGRQFSNSRSEMNVSTLELGDSALYLCASSFPPDTEAFFGQGTRLTVV.

The chain couples TRBV19 to TRBJ1-1; TRBD1 matches at 11 bases. Per germline, CDR1 LNHDA and CDR2 SQIVND (reference sequence). V was pared by 8 bases and J by 5 bases, with 4 bases of the junction left unmatched. This CDR3 comprises 13 residues. In nucleotides, the CDR3 is TGTGCCAGTGTGGACAGGGGGCTTACTGAAGCTTTCTTT. Translation: CASVDRGLTEAFF.

This chain uses TRBV6-5 with TRBJ2-1; D gene uncertain. Trimming pared 0 bases from V and 9 bases from J, leaving 3 bases between. This CDR3 region has 11 residues. Germline V gene sequence: CDR1 MNHEY, CDR2 SVGAGI. CDR3 residues: CASSYSSEQFF. DNA for the CDR3: TGTGCCAGCAGTTACTCCTCTGAGCAGTTCTTC.

This sequence joins TRBV19 and TRBJ2-3; no clear D. Germline CDR1 LNHDA, CDR2 SQIVND (reference sequence). The CDR3 covers 14 residues. V lost 3 bases and J lost 0, with 7 bases in between. The CDR3 region has the DNA TGTGCCAGTAGTATCCTCAGTAGCACAGATACGCAGTATTTT. Its translation is CASSILSSTDTQYF.

The V and J genes are TRBV27 and TRBJ1-5; 9 bases match TRBD1. V dropped 5 bases and J dropped 4; count of bases not matched to a gene: 6. This CDR3 has 15 residues. Germline V gene lookup returns CDR1 MNHEY and CDR2 SMNVEV (reference sequence). CDR3: CASSRGDRVNQPQHF. CDR3 DNA: TGTGCCAGCAGTAGGGGGGACAGGGTGAATCAGCCCCAGCATTTT.

This chain joins TRBV5-1 and TRBJ1-1; TRBD1 matches at 8 bases. Trimming cost V 3 bases and J 1 base; bases outside gene matches: 2. The length of the CDR3 is 14 residues. Germline V gives CDR1 SGHRS, CDR2 YFSETQ. CDR3 residues: CASSSQGANTEAFF. CDR3 coding DNA: TGCGCCAGCAGCTCGCAGGGGGCGAACACTGAAGCTTTCTTT.

This sequence joins TRBV6-6 and TRBJ2-7, with 8 bases identical to TRBD2. Trimming took 4 bases from V and 0 from J; bases not matched to a gene: 8. CDR3 size: 16 residues. From germline, CDR1 is MNHNY and CDR2 SVGAGI (reference sequence). CDR3: CASSSREGQNSYEQYF. The CDR3 DNA is TGTGCCAGCAGTTCCCGGGAGGGGCAAAACTCCTACGAGCAGTACTTC.

V and J are TRBV6-5 and TRBJ1-2; D ambiguous. The CDR3 totals 14 residues. Germline V gives CDR1 MNHEY, CDR2 SVGAGI. Trimming took off 0 bases at V and 3 bases at J, with 8 bases between the two ends. The CDR3 here is CASSYSDTDYGYTF. The CDR3 DNA is TGTGCCAGCAGTTACTCAGACACAGACTATGGCTACACCTTC.

The sample holds a few counts of this clone. This rearrangement joins TRBV27 to TRBJ1-2, with D hard to call. The germline CDR1 and CDR2 sequences are MNHEY and SMNVEV (reference sequence). The V end lost 4 bases, the J end lost 8 bases, and 23 bases lay between the germline ends. CDR3 length equals 16 residues. DNA for the CDR3: TGTGCCAGCAGTTGGTCCGCGGGGAGGGCTCAGAGGGGCTACACCTTC. Amino acids: CASSWSAGRAQRGYTF.

This chain connects TRBV5-4 to TRBJ1-5, with 9 bases lining up with TRBD1. J gave up 0 bases and V 0 bases, and 4 bases lay outside the gene matches. Germline CDR1 and CDR2: SGHNT and YYREEE (reference sequence). The CDR3 is 17 residues long. DNA of the CDR3: TGTGCCAGCAGCTTGGGAGGACAGGGGACTAGCAATCAGCCCCAGCATTTT. This encodes CASSLGGQGTSNQPQHF.

This clone was seen only a few times. The chain combines TRBV3-1 (or the pseudogene TRBV3-2) with TRBJ1-5, with no clear D. CDR3 size: 16 residues. Trimming left V 0 bases short and J 3 bases short, with 12 bases between. Germline loops: CDR1 LGHDT, CDR2 YNNKEL (reference sequence). DNA of the CDR3: TGTGCCAGCAGCCAAGACTTTTATCCCTCCAATCAGCCCCAGCATTTT. It encodes CASSQDFYPSNQPQHF.

The chain has TRBV5-1 and TRBJ2-1, with 10 bases that match TRBD2. The CDR3 consists of 23 residues. Germline-derived CDR1 and CDR2 are SGHRS and YFSETQ. The junction had 23 bases not matched to a gene; V was cut back by 2 bases and J by 0 bases. Here the CDR3 DNA reads TGCGCCAGCAGCTTTAAAGGTGGGGCCCAAAGTCGGTCTAGCGGGAGCTCCTACAATGAGCAGTTCTTC. This gives the protein CASSFKGGAQSRSSGSSYNEQFF.

The chain links TRBV27 to TRBJ2-7; 8 positions agree with TRBD1. After removal of 6 bases from V and 2 bases from J, the junction contained 0 bases not matched to a gene. Germline assignment: CDR1 MNHEY and CDR2 SMNVEV (reference sequence). The CDR3 length is 12 residues. CDR3 DNA sequence: TGTGCCAGCAGGGGACAGGCCTACGAGCAGTACTTC. Amino acids: CASRGQAYEQYF.

The chain links TRBV3-1 (or the pseudogene TRBV3-2) to TRBJ2-6; 11 bases align to TRBD1. Germline V gene sequence: CDR1 LGHDT, CDR2 YNNKEL (reference sequence). The ends lost 3 bases at V and 5 bases at J; junction bases unmatched: 9. The CDR3 covers 18 residues. DNA for the CDR3: TGTGCCAGCAGCCACGGACAGGGGGCCCCAGGCTGGGCCAACGTCCTGACTTTC. It translates to CASSHGQGAPGWANVLTF.

V usage is TRBV24-1 and J usage is TRBJ2-1; D might be TRBD1 (5 bases). This CDR3 is 18 amino acids long. V lost 3 bases and J 0 bases, leaving 17 bases between the germline ends. Germline CDR1 reads KGHDR; CDR2 reads SFDVKD. The CDR3 bases are TGTGCCACCAGTGATGCCACGACAGCCTTTAGCTCCTACAATGAGCAGTTCTTC. It specifies CATSDATTAFSSYNEQFF.

The chain carries TRBV6-5 and TRBJ1-6, with a tentative D call TRBD1 (5 bases). V was trimmed by 0 bases and J by 2 bases, leaving 8 bases between them. Germline CDR1 MNHEY, CDR2 SVGAGI. The length of the CDR3 is 16 residues. CDR3 bases: TGTGCCAGCAGTTACTCGACAGAAGCCTATAATTCACCCCTCCACTTT. It encodes CASSYSTEAYNSPLHF.

The chain has TRBV27 and TRBJ2-7; D not certain. V dropped 8 bases and J dropped 0 bases, with 14 bases sitting between them. Germline CDR1 and CDR2: MNHEY and SMNVEV (reference sequence). The CDR3 length is 14 residues. CDR3: CASSTPGSSYEQYF. DNA for the CDR3: TGTGCCAGCTCCACCCCGGGTAGCTCCTACGAGCAGTACTTC.